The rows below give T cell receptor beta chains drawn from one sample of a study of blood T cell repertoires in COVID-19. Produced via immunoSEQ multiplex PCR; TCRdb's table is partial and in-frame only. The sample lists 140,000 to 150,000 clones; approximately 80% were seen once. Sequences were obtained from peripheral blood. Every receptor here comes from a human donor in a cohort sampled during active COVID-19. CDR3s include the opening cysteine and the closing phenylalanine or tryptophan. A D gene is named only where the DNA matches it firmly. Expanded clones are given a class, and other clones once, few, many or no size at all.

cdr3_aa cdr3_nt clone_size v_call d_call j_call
CASSLTANYGYTF TGTGCCAGCAGCCTAACAGCTAACTATGGCTACACCTTC NA TRBV11-1 NA TRBJ1-2
CASSHNPPWGQEGYTF TGTGCCAGCAGCCACAACCCGCCCTGGGGACAGGAAGGCTACACCTTC NA TRBV3-1/TRBV3-2 TRBD1 TRBJ1-2
CASSHFLLAGFYNEQFF TGTGCCAGCAGCCACTTCCTACTAGCGGGTTTCTACAATGAGCAGTTCTTC once TRBV3-1/TRBV3-2 TRBD2 TRBJ2-1
CASSYPSEADTQYF TGTGCCAGCAGTTACCCCTCGGAGGCGGATACGCAGTATTTT NA TRBV6-6 NA TRBJ2-3
CASRDRGLPSTEAFF TGTGCCAGCAGAGACAGGGGGCTTCCTTCCACTGAAGCTTTCTTT NA TRBV27 TRBD1 TRBJ1-1
CASSYGQLVQAFF TGTGCCAGCAGTTACGGGCAACTTGTTCAAGCTTTCTTT NA TRBV6-2/TRBV6-3 NA TRBJ1-1
CASSAQGADGGYTF TGCGCCAGCAGTGCACAGGGGGCAGATGGAGGCTACACCTTC NA TRBV5-1 TRBD1 TRBJ1-2
CASTPSGGIGNEQFF TGTGCCAGCACACCTAGCGGGGGTATTGGCAATGAGCAGTTCTTC few TRBV6-6 TRBD2 TRBJ2-1
CASIAGTRNTEAFF TGTGCCAGTATTGCCGGGACAAGGAACACTGAAGCTTTCTTT once TRBV19 NA TRBJ1-1
CASSLSILLAGAGTDTQYF TGCGCCAGCAGCTTGTCGATCTTATTAGCGGGTGCGGGCACAGATACGCAGTATTTT NA TRBV5-1 TRBD2 TRBJ2-3
CASSTSRDFTDTQYF TGTGCCAGCAGTACCTCCCGGGACTTTACAGATACGCAGTATTTT once TRBV28 NA TRBJ2-3
CASSLVPTATEAFF TGTGCCAGCAGCTTGGTCCCGACAGCAACCGAAGCTTTCTTT NA TRBV5-5 NA TRBJ1-1
CASSLGLVDTQYF TGCGCCAGCAGCTTGGGACTCGTAGATACGCAGTATTTT NA TRBV5-1 NA TRBJ2-3
CASSLAGLAGTDTQYF TGCGCCAGCAGCTTGGCCGGGCTAGCGGGAACAGATACGCAGTATTTT NA TRBV5-1 TRBD2 TRBJ2-3
CASRRTGPGELFF TGTGCCAGCAGGAGGACAGGGCCCGGGGAGCTGTTTTTT NA TRBV6-5 TRBD1 TRBJ2-2
CASSPVRAGGQDTQYF TGTGCCAGCAGTCCCGTCCGGGCGGGGGGGCAAGATACGCAGTATTTT NA TRBV11-2 TRBD2 TRBJ2-3
CASSGALGLPLYEQYF TGTGCCAGTAGTGGGGCCCTGGGACTACCCCTCTACGAGCAGTACTTC NA TRBV19 TRBD2 TRBJ2-7
CAWSKSRGGTEAFF TGTGCCTGGAGTAAAAGCAGGGGCGGCACTGAAGCTTTCTTT NA TRBV30 NA TRBJ1-1
CASSLGLAAYNEQFF TGTGCCAGCAGTTTAGGACTAGCGGCCTACAATGAGCAGTTCTTC NA TRBV6-4 TRBD2 TRBJ2-1
CASSLRGPTGELFF TGTGCCAGCAGTTTAAGGGGTCCAACCGGGGAGCTGTTTTTT NA TRBV28 NA TRBJ2-2
CASSRGGGDNEQFF TGTGCCAGCTCACGCGGTGGAGGGGACAATGAGCAGTTCTTC NA TRBV18 NA TRBJ2-1
CASRPGGSYEQYF TGTGCCAGCAGGCCGGGGGGCTCCTACGAGCAGTACTTC NA TRBV9 TRBD2 TRBJ2-7
CASSSLNYGYTF TGTGCCAGCAGTTCACTTAACTATGGCTACACCTTC NA TRBV6-2/TRBV6-3 NA TRBJ1-2